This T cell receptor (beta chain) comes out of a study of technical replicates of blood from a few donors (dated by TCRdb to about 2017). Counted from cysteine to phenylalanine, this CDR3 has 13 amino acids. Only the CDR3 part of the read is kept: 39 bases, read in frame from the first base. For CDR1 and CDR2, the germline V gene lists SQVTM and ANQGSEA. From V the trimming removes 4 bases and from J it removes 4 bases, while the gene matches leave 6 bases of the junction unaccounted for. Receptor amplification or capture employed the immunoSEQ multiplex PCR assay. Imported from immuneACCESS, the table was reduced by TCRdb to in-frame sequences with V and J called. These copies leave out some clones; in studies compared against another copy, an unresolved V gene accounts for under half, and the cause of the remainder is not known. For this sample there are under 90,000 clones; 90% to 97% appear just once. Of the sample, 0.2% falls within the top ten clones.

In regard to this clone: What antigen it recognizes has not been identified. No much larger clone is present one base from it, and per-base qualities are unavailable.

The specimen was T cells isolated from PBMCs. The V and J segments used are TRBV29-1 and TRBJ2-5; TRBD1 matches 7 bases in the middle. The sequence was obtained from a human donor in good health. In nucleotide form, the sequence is TGCAGCGTTGCACTCCCAGGGGGAGAGACCCAGTACTTC. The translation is CSVALPGGETQYF.